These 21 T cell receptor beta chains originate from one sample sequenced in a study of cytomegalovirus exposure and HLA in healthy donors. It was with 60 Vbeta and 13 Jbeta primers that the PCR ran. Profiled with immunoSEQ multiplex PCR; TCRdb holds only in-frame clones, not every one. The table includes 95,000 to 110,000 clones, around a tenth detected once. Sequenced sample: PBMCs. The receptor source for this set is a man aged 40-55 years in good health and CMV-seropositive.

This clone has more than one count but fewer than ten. The CDR3 sequence: CASSDSYYEQYF. The DNA of the CDR3 is TGTGCCAGCAGCGACAGCTACTACGAGCAGTACTTC. The rearrangement uses TRBV6-5 and TRBJ2-7; possibly TRBD1 for D (5 bases). CDR1 is MNHEY, CDR2 SVGAGI, per germline. Trimming removed 6 bases from V and 3 bases from J, with 9 bases in between. The CDR3 totals 12 residues.

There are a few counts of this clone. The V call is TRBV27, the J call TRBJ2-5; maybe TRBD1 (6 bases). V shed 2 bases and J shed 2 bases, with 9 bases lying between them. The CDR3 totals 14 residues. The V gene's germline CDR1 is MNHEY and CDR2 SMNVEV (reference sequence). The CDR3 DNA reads TGTGCCAGCAGTTTAGGCAGGGGTCAAGAGACCCAGTACTTC. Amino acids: CASSLGRGQETQYF.

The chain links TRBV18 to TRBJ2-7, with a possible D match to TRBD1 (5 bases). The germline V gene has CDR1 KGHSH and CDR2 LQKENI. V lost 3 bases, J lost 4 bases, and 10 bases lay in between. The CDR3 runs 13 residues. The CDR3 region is CASSPDAGYEQYF. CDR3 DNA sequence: TGTGCCAGCTCACCTGACGCAGGGTACGAGCAGTACTTC.

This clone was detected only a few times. The CDR3 protein is CSARVLETQYF. The CDR3 DNA is TGCAGTGCTAGAGTATTGGAGACCCAGTACTTC. The V and J genes are TRBV20-1 and TRBJ2-5; D ambiguous. Trimming removed 1 base from V and 5 bases from J, with 5 bases in between. Per germline, CDR1 DFQATT and CDR2 SNEGSKA (reference sequence). This CDR3 is 11 amino acids long.

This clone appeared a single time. CDR3 in DNA: TGTGCCAGCAGCCAACTAAAGGACAGTGACACAGATACGCAGTATTTT. It codes for CASSQLKDSDTDTQYF. V usage is TRBV16 and J usage is TRBJ2-3, with D possibly being TRBD1 (6 bases). The CDR3 loop spans 16 amino acids. Germline CDR1 reads KGHSY; CDR2 reads FQNENV. Deletions cut 2 bases from V and 2 bases from J, with 14 bases between.

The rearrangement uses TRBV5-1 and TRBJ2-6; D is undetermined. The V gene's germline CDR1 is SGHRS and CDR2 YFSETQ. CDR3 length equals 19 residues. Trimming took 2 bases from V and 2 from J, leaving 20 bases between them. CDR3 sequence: CASSFIGSRHRAGANVLTF. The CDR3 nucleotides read TGCGCCAGCAGCTTTATCGGCTCAAGACATCGAGCTGGGGCCAACGTCCTGACTTTC.

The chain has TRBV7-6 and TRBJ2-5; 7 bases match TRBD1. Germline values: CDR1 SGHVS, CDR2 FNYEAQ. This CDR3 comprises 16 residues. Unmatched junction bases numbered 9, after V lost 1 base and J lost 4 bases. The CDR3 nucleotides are TGTGCCAGCAGCTTAGGTTGGGCTAGGGGGCGAGAGACCCAGTACTTC. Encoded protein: CASSLGWARGRETQYF.

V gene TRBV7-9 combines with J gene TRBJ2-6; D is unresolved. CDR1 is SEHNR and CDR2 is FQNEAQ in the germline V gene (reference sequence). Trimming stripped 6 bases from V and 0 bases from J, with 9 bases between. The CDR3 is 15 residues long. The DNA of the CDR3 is TGTGCCAGCAGGCCTAGAGGCTCTGGGGCCAACGTCCTGACTTTC. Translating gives CASRPRGSGANVLTF.

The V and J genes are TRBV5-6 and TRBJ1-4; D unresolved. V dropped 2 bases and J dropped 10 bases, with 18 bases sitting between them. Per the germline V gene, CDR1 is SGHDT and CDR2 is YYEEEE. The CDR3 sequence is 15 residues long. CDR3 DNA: TGTGCCAGCAGCTTTAGACAAGCATTCGGAGGAAAACTGTTTTTT. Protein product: CASSFRQAFGGKLFF.

CDR3 region: CASSLGLSNQPQHF. The DNA of the CDR3 is TGTGCCAGCAGCTTGGGACTGAGCAATCAGCCCCAGCATTTT. The rearrangement uses TRBV7-9 and TRBJ1-5; D is possibly TRBD1 (5 bases). There are 14 residues in the CDR3. The V gene's germline CDR1 is SEHNR and CDR2 FQNEAQ (reference sequence). Trimming removed 3 bases from V and 1 base from J, with 7 bases in between.

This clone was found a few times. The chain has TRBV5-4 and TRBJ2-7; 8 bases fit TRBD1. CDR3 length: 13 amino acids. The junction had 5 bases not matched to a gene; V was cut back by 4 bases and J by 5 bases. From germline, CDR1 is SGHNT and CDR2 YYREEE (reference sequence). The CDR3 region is CASSRTGWNEQYF. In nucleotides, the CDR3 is TGTGCCAGCAGCCGGACAGGGTGGAACGAGCAGTACTTC.

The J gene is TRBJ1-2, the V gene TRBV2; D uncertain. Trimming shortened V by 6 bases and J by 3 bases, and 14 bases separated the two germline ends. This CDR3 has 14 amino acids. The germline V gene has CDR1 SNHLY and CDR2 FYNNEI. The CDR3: CASSPRETHYGYTF. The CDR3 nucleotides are TGTGCCAGCAGCCCCCGGGAAACCCACTATGGCTACACCTTC.

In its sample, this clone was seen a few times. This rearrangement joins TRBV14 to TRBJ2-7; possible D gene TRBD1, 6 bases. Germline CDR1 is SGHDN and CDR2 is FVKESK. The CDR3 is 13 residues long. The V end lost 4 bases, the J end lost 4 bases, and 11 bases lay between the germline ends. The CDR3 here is CASSLGTTYEQYF. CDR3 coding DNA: TGTGCCAGCAGCCTCGGGACAACTTACGAGCAGTACTTC.

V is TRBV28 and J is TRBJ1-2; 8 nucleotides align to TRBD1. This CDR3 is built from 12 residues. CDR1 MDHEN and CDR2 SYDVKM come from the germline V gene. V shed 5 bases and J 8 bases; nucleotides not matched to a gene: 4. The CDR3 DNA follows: TGTGCCAGCAGTGGACAGGGATACGGCTACACCTTC. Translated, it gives CASSGQGYGYTF.

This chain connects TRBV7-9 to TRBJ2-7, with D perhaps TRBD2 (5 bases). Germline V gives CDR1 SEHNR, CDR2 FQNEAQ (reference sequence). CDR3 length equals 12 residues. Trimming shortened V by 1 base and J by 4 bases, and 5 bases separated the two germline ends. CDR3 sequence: CASSLGTYEQYF. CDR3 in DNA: TGTGCCAGCAGCTTAGGGACTTACGAGCAGTACTTC.

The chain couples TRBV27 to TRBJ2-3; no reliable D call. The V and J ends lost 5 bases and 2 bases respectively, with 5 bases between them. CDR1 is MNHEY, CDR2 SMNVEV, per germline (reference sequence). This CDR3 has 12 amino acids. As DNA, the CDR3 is TGTGCCAGCAGTCCCTACACAGATACGCAGTATTTT. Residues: CASSPYTDTQYF.

The CDR3 nucleotides are TGTGCCAGCAGTCCTACGGGGGGCGGATCCTACGAGCAGTACTTC. This codes for CASSPTGGGSYEQYF. V and J are TRBV6-5 and TRBJ2-7, with D possibly being TRBD2 (7 bases). V lost 5 bases and J lost 1, with 15 bases in between. The CDR3 contains 15 residues. Germline CDR1 MNHEY, CDR2 SVGAGI.

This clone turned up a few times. The CDR3 is CASGLGAGRNTEAFF. In DNA, the CDR3 is TGTGCTAGTGGTTTGGGGGCAGGCCGGAACACTGAAGCTTTCTTT. The gene calls are TRBV12-5 and TRBJ1-1; D remains unclear. V was trimmed by 1 base and J by 1 base, leaving 10 bases between them. This CDR3 has 15 amino acids. Germline values: CDR1 LGHNT, CDR2 FRNRAP.

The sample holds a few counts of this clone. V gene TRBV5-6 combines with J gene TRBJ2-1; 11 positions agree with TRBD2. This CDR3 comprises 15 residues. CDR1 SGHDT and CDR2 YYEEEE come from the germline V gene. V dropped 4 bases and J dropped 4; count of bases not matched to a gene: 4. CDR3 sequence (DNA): TGTGCCAGCAGCCTGACTAGCGGGGATTACAATGAGCAGTTCTTC. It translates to CASSLTSGDYNEQFF. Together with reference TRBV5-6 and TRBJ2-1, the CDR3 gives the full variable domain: DAGVTQSPTHLIKTRGQQVTLRCSPKSGHDTVSWYQQALGQGPQFIFQYYEEEERQRGNFPDRFSGHQFPNYSSELNVNALLLGDSALYLCASSLTSGDYNEQFFGPGTRLTVL.

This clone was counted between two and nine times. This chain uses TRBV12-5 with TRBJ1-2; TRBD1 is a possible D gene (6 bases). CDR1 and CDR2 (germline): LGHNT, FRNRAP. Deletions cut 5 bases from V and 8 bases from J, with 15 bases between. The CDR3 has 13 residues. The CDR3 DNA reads TGTGCTAGTGGTACCCGCGGGGGGCGCGGCTACACCTTC. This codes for CASGTRGGRGYTF.

In DNA form, the CDR3 reads TGCAGCGTGGTCCGGGACAGGGATACCTACGAGCAGTACTTC. Translating it yields CSVVRDRDTYEQYF. The genes are TRBV29-1 and TRBJ2-5, with 9 bases identical to TRBD1. The tail of the sequence fits TRBJ2-7 better, so the J call may be wrong. CDR3 length: 14 amino acids. Germline CDR1 and CDR2: SQVTM and ANQGSEA.